This entry lists 18 T cell receptor beta chains sequenced from one sample in a study of T cell responses to AZD1222 COVID-19 vaccine. The method was immunoSEQ multiplex PCR; TCRdb's version includes in-frame clones alone and lacks a portion of them. The data hold 150,000 or so clones, with about nine tenths observed a single time. The sample was peripheral blood, taken on day 0 of AZD1222 vaccination. The receptors come from an adult in good health.

The J gene is TRBJ2-5, the V gene TRBV6-5; the match to TRBD2 covers 11 bases. Germline assignment: CDR1 MNHEY and CDR2 SVGAGI. Trimming at V came to 10 bases and at J to 3 bases, leaving 4 bases not matched to a gene. The CDR3 consists of 13 residues. In DNA form, the CDR3 reads TGTGCCACTGAACTAGCGGGAGAAGAGACCCAGTACTTC. It yields the protein CATELAGEETQYF.

The chain couples TRBV5-5 to TRBJ1-5, with 7 bases aligning to TRBD1. The germline CDR1 and CDR2 sequences are SGHKS and YYEKEE (reference sequence). This CDR3 is built from 20 residues. The ends lost 4 bases at V and 0 bases at J; junction bases unmatched: 19. The CDR3, as DNA: TGTGCCAGCAGCCCCCGTGGGGACAGTTCGCCCTTCGATAGCAATCAGCCCCAGCATTTT. Amino acids: CASSPRGDSSPFDSNQPQHF.

V usage is TRBV5-1 and J usage is TRBJ2-1; no definite D call. V was cut by 9 bases and J by 4 bases, with 17 bases left in between. Germline CDR1 SGHRS, CDR2 YFSETQ. The CDR3 runs 14 residues. The CDR3 spells CATKPDPQYNEQFF. In DNA, the CDR3 is TGCGCCACCAAGCCAGACCCCCAATACAATGAGCAGTTCTTC. The complete variable domain, with remaining parts taken from reference TRBV5-1 and TRBJ2-1, reads KAGVTQTPRYLIKTRGQQVTLSCSPISGHRSVSWYQQTPGQGLQFLFEYFSETQRNKGNFPGRFSGRQFSNSRSEMNVSTLELGDSALYLCATKPDPQYNEQFFGPGTRLTVL.

The V and J genes are TRBV7-8 and TRBJ1-2, with a tentative D call TRBD1 (5 bases). The CDR3 loop spans 15 amino acids. In germline, CDR1 is SGHVS, CDR2 FQNEAQ. Trimming cost V 3 bases and J 4 bases, with 15 bases left between them. For the CDR3, the DNA is TGTGCCAGCAGCTTGGAAACCAGGGCAGGCTATGGCTACACCTTC. It codes for CASSLETRAGYGYTF.

The chain carries TRBV30 and TRBJ2-1; no definite D call. Trimming removed 0 bases at V and 5 bases at J, with 5 bases between. The CDR3 loop spans 12 amino acids. The germline CDR1 and CDR2 sequences are GTSNPN and SVGIG (reference sequence). In DNA, the CDR3 is TGTGCCTGGAGTGTACGTGACAATGAGCAGTTCTTC. Amino acids: CAWSVRDNEQFF.

This sequence joins TRBV5-1 and TRBJ1-1; D may be TRBD1 (6 bases). Trimming took 4 bases from V and 1 from J, leaving 14 bases between them. CDR3 length: 15 residues. CDR1 SGHRS and CDR2 YFSETQ come from the germline V gene. The CDR3 DNA is TGCGCCAGCAGCCCGGTGGGGGGGCAGAACACTGAAGCTTTCTTT. It specifies CASSPVGGQNTEAFF. Full variable domain (outside the CDR3, taken from reference TRBV5-1 and TRBJ1-1): KAGVTQTPRYLIKTRGQQVTLSCSPISGHRSVSWYQQTPGQGLQFLFEYFSETQRNKGNFPGRFSGRQFSNSRSEMNVSTLELGDSALYLCASSPVGGQNTEAFFGQGTRLTVV.

This clone occurred a few times. The CDR3 sequence: CASSLLTGGGDSDGYTF. CDR3 nucleotides: TGTGCCAGCAGTTTATTGACAGGGGGGGGTGACAGTGATGGCTACACCTTC. J is TRBJ1-2 and V is TRBV27, with 9 bases fitting TRBD1. The CDR3 has 17 amino acids. V shed 1 base and J 6 bases; nucleotides not matched to a gene: 12. Germline assignment: CDR1 MNHEY and CDR2 SMNVEV (reference sequence).

The chain employs TRBV2 and TRBJ1-4, with D unclear. Trimming took off 5 bases at V and 7 bases at J, with 14 bases between the two ends. CDR3 length equals 14 residues. Germline V gene lookup returns CDR1 SNHLY and CDR2 FYNNEI. The DNA of the CDR3 is TGTGCCAGCAGTCCTACGAGGAGTGGTGAAAAACTGTTTTTT. This translates into CASSPTRSGEKLFF.

The rearrangement links TRBV4-1 to TRBJ2-7, with unresolved D. The CDR3 is 13 amino acids. Per the germline V gene, CDR1 is MGHRA and CDR2 is YSYEKL. V was cut by 1 base and J by 2 bases, with 6 bases left in between. This chain's CDR3 is CASSQAAAYEQYF. For the CDR3, the DNA is TGCGCCAGCAGCCAAGCGGCAGCCTACGAGCAGTACTTC.

The chain combines TRBV3-1 (or the pseudogene TRBV3-2) with TRBJ2-1; D is perhaps TRBD2 (6 bases). Germline-derived CDR1 and CDR2 are LGHDT and YNNKEL (reference sequence). This CDR3 contains 16 residues. V gave up 0 bases and J gave up 3 bases, with 12 bases separating them. CDR3 in DNA: TGTGCCAGCAGCCAAGATAGCGGCAGGTTCTACAATGAGCAGTTCTTC. Its translation is CASSQDSGRFYNEQFF.

J is TRBJ1-2 and V is TRBV5-1; 7 nucleotides agree with TRBD1. Trimming took 4 bases from V and 2 from J; bases not matched to a gene: 2. This CDR3 has 13 amino acids. Germline V gives CDR1 SGHRS, CDR2 YFSETQ. CDR3 in DNA: TGCGCCAGCAGCCCGGGACAGAACTATGGCTACACCTTC. This encodes CASSPGQNYGYTF. The whole variable domain, remainder taken from reference TRBV5-1 and TRBJ1-2, is KAGVTQTPRYLIKTRGQQVTLSCSPISGHRSVSWYQQTPGQGLQFLFEYFSETQRNKGNFPGRFSGRQFSNSRSEMNVSTLELGDSALYLCASSPGQNYGYTFGSGTRLTVV.

V and J are TRBV19 and TRBJ1-2; D gene uncertain. V was shortened by 3 bases and J by 4 bases, with 6 bases between the two germline ends. CDR1 LNHDA and CDR2 SQIVND come from the germline V gene (reference sequence). The CDR3 contains 12 residues. CDR3 amino acids: CASSITTYGYTF. In nucleotides, the CDR3 is TGTGCCAGTAGTATTACCACCTATGGCTACACCTTC.

The genes are TRBV5-1 and TRBJ2-1; TRBD2 matches 7 bases. Germline V CDR1 and CDR2: SGHRS, YFSETQ. The J segment lost 3 bases and the V segment lost 2 bases, leaving 5 bases of the junction unmatched. CDR3 size: 15 residues. The CDR3 bases are TGCGCCAGCAGCTTCAGCGGGGTCGGCTACAATGAGCAGTTCTTC. The encoded protein is CASSFSGVGYNEQFF.

The gene calls are TRBV3-1 (or the pseudogene TRBV3-2) and TRBJ1-3; the D gene is possibly TRBD1 (5 bases). V was clipped by 4 bases and J by 3 bases, with 13 bases between them. This CDR3 spans 15 amino acids. Germline assignment: CDR1 LGHDT and CDR2 YNNKEL (reference sequence). The CDR3 bases are TGTGCCAGCAGCCCCCATGGGGGTGGTGGAAACACCATATATTTT. This gives the protein CASSPHGGGGNTIYF.

The rearrangement uses TRBV6-5 and TRBJ1-2; D is undetermined. Trimming removed 6 bases from V and 6 bases from J, with 17 bases in between. Germline V CDR1 and CDR2: MNHEY, SVGAGI. This CDR3 region has 14 residues. The CDR3 DNA reads TGTGCCAGCAGCGTGGAGCGGGCCTTGGATGGCTACACCTTC. Amino acids: CASSVERALDGYTF.

V gene TRBV21-1 combines with J gene TRBJ1-2; the table's D gene call, TRBD1, was not cross checked with the DNA. TRBV21-1 is tagged as a pseudogene. The CDR3 has 17 residues. The CDR3 nucleotides read TGTGCCAGAAGATACAGGGGGCCAGGCCTATGGATTGATGGCTACACCTTC. Residues: CARRYRGPGLWIDGYTF.

The chain recombines TRBV7-8 with TRBJ2-3, with D unclear. Looked up from germline, CDR1 is SGHVS and CDR2 is FQNEAQ. The CDR3 sequence is 15 residues long. V was trimmed by 5 bases and J by 0 bases, leaving 12 bases between them. The CDR3 sequence is CASSPNPPSTDTQYF. In nucleotides, the CDR3 is TGTGCCAGCAGCCCCAACCCTCCCAGCACAGATACGCAGTATTTT. The full variable domain, with the rest looked up from reference TRBV7-8 and TRBJ2-3, is GAGVSQSPRYKVAKRGQDVALRCDPISGHVSLFWYQQALGQGPEFLTYFQNEAQLDKSGLPSDRFFAERPEGSVSTLKIQRTQQEDSAVYLCASSPNPPSTDTQYFGPGTRLTVL.

The chain joins TRBV19 to TRBJ1-1; tentatively, D is TRBD1 (5 bases). The CDR3 spans 14 residues. V lost 0 bases, J lost 1 base, and 6 bases lay in between. Germline CDR1 reads LNHDA; CDR2 reads SQIVND (reference sequence). The CDR3 sequence is CASSIDRGNTEAFF. The CDR3 nucleotides read TGTGCCAGTAGTATAGATAGGGGGAACACTGAAGCTTTCTTT.